The sequence of this T cell receptor beta chain was determined in a study of response to subunit inactivated influenza vaccine. Deletions cut 4 bases from V and 1 base from J, with 23 bases between. The CDR3 extends over 19 amino acids. Per germline, CDR1 LGHNA and CDR2 YNFKEQ. TCRdb recomputed calls from the RT-PCR reads with MiXCR, one row per CDR3 protein. The sample lists hundreds of thousands of distinct CDR3 sequences, around 10% seen once, with 11% in the top ten. This sample was also put to use in a study of T cells expressing NK-cell markers. From that second work: Generation of TCR beta cDNA was performed by 5'RACE template switching incorporating UMIs. With an anti-gamma-delta TCR antibody, sorting in several experiments was kept to alpha-beta TCR T cells.

The chain is built from TRBV4-2 and TRBJ2-4, with unresolved D. Sequencing was performed on PBMCs from blood, taken on the day of vaccination. This clonotype was sampled from a man between 45 and 60 years old who received an inactivated influenza vaccine. The CDR3 bases are TGTGCCAGCAGCCCAAGCTGGTTGGCCCGGACGTCGGCCAAAAACATTCAGTACTTC. It is translated as CASSPSWLARTSAKNIQYF.